This T cell receptor beta chain was found in a study of blood T cell repertoires in COVID-19 (TCRdb year 2020). Regarding the research as a whole: The collaborator samples originated in the United States, Italy and Spain and spanned the acute and convalescent phases of COVID-19. The prospective study material was composed of cDNA or gDNA derived from T cells, B-cell-depleted T cells, or PBMCs. The dataset comprised deeply sampled blood TCRbeta repertoires from subjects exposed to, actively infected with, or recovered from COVID-19. A freely available public database, intended as a resource for researchers studying the immune response to SARS-CoV-2, is where the repertoires were released. The samples were drawn from two sources: the first 160 participants of the ongoing ImmuneRACE study, and 1,000 to 1,500 subjects contributed by 6 global collaborators. Sample metadata almost always included a de-identified subject ID, COVID-19 status, age in years and sex. Where available, HLA class I and class II types were obtained from metadata supplied by the sample provider rather than from assay-based typing. Overall study results and their limits: The amount of clinical and demographic metadata varied by source and participant and was provided uncurated.

About this clone: Its binding antigen is unknown. One base away there is no much larger clone; base qualities are not given.

Taken from cysteine to phenylalanine, the CDR3 has 14 residues. This entry keeps only the CDR3 DNA: 42 bases, framed from base 1. V ends up 7 bases short and J 14 bases short, with an unmatched junction base count of 12. The germline V gene supplies CDR1 SNHLY and CDR2 FYNNEI. In Seattle, one collaborating source enrolled patients while the infection was active and tracked those patients longitudinally over the course of disease. The collaborating institutions used their own protocols to collect whole blood in K2EDTA tubes. For TCRbeta analysis, collaborators shipped samples as frozen whole blood, isolated PBMCs, or DNA extracted from either of those sample types. TCRbeta CDR3 regions were amplified from genomic DNA by means of the immunoSEQ Assay, a bias-controlled multiplex PCR. The study's processing was this. The number of nucleated cells in each sample was estimated from the amplification of reference gene primers within the assay. To quantify the absolute abundance of each unique TCRbeta CDR3 rearrangement, sequence reads were collapsed and filtered. For each sample, productive Simpson clonality was calculated as the square root of Simpson's diversity index over productive rearrangements. The clones in this table, taken by TCRdb from immuneACCESS, are in-frame only. Not every clone is retained; where verified, under half of the shortfall comes from an unresolved V gene, and the cause of the rest is unknown. V and J calls and clone size are those listed in that table; D and trimming were worked out from the DNA. Recorded for this sample are roughly 410,000 clones; 89% of them occurred a single time. 1.5% to 1.9% of the sample is held by the ten biggest clonotypes.

Sequenced input: peripheral blood. Here the chain combines TRBV2 and TRBJ2-1; 12 nucleotides in the junction match TRBD2. The sequence was collected from a middle-aged woman with COVID-19, enrolled during active disease. Read as DNA, the sequence is TGTGCCAGCAAGCTGACTAGCGGGGGCCCTCTAGAGTTCTTC. Its protein reads: CASKLTSGGPLEFF.